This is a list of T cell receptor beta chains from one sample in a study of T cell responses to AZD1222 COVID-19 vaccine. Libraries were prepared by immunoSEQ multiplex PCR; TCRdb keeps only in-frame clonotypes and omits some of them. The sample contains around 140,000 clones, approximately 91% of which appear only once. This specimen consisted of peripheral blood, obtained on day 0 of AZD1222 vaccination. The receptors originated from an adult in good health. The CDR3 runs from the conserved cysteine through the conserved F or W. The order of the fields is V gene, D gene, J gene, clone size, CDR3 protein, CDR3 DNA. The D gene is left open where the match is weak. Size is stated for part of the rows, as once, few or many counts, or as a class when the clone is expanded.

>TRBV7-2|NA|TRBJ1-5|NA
CASSLAHSNQPQHF
TGTGCCAGCAGCTTAGCCCATAGCAATCAGCCCCAGCATTTT
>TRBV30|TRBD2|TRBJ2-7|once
CAWSSYLAGGLDEQYF
TGTGCCTGGAGTTCCTATCTAGCGGGAGGGCTGGACGAGCAGTACTTC
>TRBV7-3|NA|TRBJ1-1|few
CASSLSPGTANTEAFF
TGTGCCAGCAGCTTAAGCCCCGGGACCGCGAACACTGAAGCTTTCTTT
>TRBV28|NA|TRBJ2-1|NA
CASTQAVSYNEQFF
TGTGCCAGCACCCAAGCGGTATCCTACAATGAGCAGTTCTTC
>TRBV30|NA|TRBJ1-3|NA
CAWSPTGSFSGNTIYF
TGTGCCTGGAGTCCGACAGGAAGTTTCTCTGGAAACACCATATATTTT
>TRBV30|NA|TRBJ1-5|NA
CAWSVLGGARNQPQHF
TGTGCCTGGAGTGTACTAGGAGGGGCCCGTAATCAGCCCCAGCATTTT
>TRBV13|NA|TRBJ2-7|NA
CASSVRVGGRNSYEQYF
TGTGCCAGCAGCGTTAGAGTGGGGGGACGGAACTCCTACGAGCAGTACTTC
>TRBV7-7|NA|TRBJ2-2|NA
CASSIQGLGTGELFF
TGTGCTAGCAGCATACAGGGTTTAGGCACCGGGGAGCTGTTTTTT
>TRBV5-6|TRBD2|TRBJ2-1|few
CASSLGGTSGRSYNEQFF
TGTGCCAGCAGCTTGGGGGGAACTAGCGGTCGCTCCTACAATGAGCAGTTCTTC
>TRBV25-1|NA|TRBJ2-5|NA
CASSQTQGGETQYF
TGTGCCAGCAGTCAAACACAGGGCGGGGAGACCCAGTACTTC
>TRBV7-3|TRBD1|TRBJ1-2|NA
CASSLGGQVPYGYTF
TGTGCCAGCAGCTTAGGGGGACAGGTACCCTATGGCTACACCTTC
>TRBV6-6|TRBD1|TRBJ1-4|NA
CASRGTGFNEKLFF
TGTGCCAGCAGGGGGACAGGGTTTAATGAAAAACTGTTTTTT
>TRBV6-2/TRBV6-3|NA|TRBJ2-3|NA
CASSYYSDTQYF
TGTGCCAGCAGTTACTATTCAGATACGCAGTATTTT
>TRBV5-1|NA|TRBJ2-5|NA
CASSLSRDETQYF
TGCGCCAGCAGCTTGTCCAGGGACGAGACCCAGTACTTC
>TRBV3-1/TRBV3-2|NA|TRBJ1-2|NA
CASSQVGAAYGYTF
TGTGCCAGCAGCCAAGTCGGGGCAGCCTATGGCTACACCTTC
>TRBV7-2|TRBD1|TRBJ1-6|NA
CASSLGQGGNSPLHF
TGTGCCAGCAGCTTAGGACAGGGAGGTAATTCACCCCTCCACTTT
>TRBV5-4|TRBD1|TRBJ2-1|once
CASSPTGQGLFF
TGTGCCAGCAGCCCCACCGGACAGGGGTTGTTCTTC
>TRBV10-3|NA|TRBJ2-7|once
CAISLDYEQYF
TGTGCCATCAGCCTAGACTACGAGCAGTACTTC
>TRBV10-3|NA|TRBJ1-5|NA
CATAGLESNQPQHF
TGTGCCACGGCAGGGTTAGAGAGCAATCAGCCCCAGCATTTT